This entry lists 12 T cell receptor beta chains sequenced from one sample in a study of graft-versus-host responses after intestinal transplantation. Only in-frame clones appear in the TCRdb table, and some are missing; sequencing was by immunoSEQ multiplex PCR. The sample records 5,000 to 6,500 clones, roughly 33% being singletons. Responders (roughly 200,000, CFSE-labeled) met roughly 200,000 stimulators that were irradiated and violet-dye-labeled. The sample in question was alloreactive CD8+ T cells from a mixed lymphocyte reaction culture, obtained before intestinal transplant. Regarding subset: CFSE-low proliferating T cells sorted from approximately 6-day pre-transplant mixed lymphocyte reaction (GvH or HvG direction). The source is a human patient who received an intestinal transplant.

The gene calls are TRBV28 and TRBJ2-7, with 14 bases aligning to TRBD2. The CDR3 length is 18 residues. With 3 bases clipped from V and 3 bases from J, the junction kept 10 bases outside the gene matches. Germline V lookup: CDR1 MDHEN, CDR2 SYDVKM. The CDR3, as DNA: TGTGCCAGCAGTTTGGGGACTAGCGGGAGAAACTCTGACTACGAGCAGTACTTC. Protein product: CASSLGTSGRNSDYEQYF. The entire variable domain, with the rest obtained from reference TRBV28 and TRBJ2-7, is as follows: DVKVTQSSRYLVKRTGEKVFLECVQDMDHENMFWYRQDPGLGLRLIYFSYDVKMKEKGDIPEGYSVSREKKERFSLILESASTNQTSMYLCASSLGTSGRNSDYEQYFGPGTRLTVT.

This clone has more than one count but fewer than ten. The chain's CDR3 is CASATVRKYGYTF. The CDR3 DNA reads TGTGCCAGCGCCACGGTGAGGAAGTATGGCTACACCTTC. The gene calls are TRBV28 and TRBJ1-2, with D uncertain. CDR3 length: 13 residues. The V gene's germline CDR1 is MDHEN and CDR2 SYDVKM. Trimming removed 8 bases from V and 5 bases from J, with 15 bases in between.

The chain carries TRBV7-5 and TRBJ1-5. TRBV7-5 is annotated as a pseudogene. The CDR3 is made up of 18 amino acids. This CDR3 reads CARSLVVFWSYGNQPQHF. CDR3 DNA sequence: TGTGCCAGAAGCTTAGTGGTGTTTTGGAGTTACGGCAATCAGCCCCAGCATTTT.

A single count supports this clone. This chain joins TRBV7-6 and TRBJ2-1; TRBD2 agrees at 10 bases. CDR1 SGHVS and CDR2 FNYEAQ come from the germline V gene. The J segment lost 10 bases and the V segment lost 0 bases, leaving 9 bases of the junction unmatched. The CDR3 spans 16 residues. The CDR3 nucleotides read TGTGCCAGCAGCTTAGCGCTTGATCTAGCGGGAGTAGAGCAGTTCTTC. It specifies CASSLALDLAGVEQFF.

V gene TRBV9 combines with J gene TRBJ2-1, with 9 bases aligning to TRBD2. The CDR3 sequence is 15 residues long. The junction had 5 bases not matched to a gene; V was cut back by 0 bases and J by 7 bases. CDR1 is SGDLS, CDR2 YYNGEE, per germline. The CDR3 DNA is TGTGCCAGCAGCGTAGGTGGTAGCGGGGGAAATGAGCAGTTCTTC. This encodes CASSVGGSGGNEQFF.

The CDR3 loop reads CASSFLQTGHTDTQYF. DNA for the CDR3: TGTGCCAGCAGTTTTCTCCAGACAGGCCACACAGATACGCAGTATTTT. This sequence joins TRBV28 and TRBJ2-3, with D perhaps TRBD1 (6 bases). CDR1 is MDHEN, CDR2 SYDVKM, per germline. The CDR3 contains 16 residues. Trimming left V 3 bases short and J 2 bases short, with 15 bases between. Combining the CDR3 with reference TRBV28 and TRBJ2-3 gives the whole variable domain DVKVTQSSRYLVKRTGEKVFLECVQDMDHENMFWYRQDPGLGLRLIYFSYDVKMKEKGDIPEGYSVSREKKERFSLILESASTNQTSMYLCASSFLQTGHTDTQYFGPGTRLTVL.

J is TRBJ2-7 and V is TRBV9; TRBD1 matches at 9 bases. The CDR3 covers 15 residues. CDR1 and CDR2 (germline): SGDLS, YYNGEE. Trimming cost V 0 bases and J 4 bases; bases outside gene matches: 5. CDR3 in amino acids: CASSVASGQGYEQYF. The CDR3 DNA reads TGTGCCAGCAGCGTAGCTTCCGGACAGGGGTACGAGCAGTACTTC.

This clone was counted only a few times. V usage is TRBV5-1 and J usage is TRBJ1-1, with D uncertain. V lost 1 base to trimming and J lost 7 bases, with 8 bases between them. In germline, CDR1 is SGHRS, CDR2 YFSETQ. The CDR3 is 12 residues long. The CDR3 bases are TGCGCCAGCAGCTTGTACGGGTTTGAAGCTTTCTTT. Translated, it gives CASSLYGFEAFF.

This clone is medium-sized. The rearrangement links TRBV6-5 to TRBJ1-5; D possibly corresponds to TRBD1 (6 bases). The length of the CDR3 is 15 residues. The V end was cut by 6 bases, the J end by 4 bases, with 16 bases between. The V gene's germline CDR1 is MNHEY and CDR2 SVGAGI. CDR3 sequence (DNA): TGTGCCAGCAGCCCCCTTCCAGGGGCTAATCAGCCCCAGCATTTT. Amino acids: CASSPLPGANQPQHF.

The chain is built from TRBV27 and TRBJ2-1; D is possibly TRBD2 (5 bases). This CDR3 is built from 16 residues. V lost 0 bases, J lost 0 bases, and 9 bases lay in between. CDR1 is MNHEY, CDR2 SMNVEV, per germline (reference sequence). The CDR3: CASSLSRRGSYNEQFF. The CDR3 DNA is TGTGCCAGCAGTTTATCAAGACGGGGCTCCTACAATGAGCAGTTCTTC.

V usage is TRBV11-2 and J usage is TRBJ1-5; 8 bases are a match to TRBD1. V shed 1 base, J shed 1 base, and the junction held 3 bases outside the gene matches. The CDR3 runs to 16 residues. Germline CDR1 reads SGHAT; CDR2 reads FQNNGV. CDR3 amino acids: CASSLGTGMSNQPQHF. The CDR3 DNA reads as TGTGCCAGCAGCTTAGGGACAGGGATGAGCAATCAGCCCCAGCATTTT. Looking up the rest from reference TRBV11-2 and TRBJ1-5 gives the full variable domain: EAGVAQSPRYKIIEKRQSVAFWCNPISGHATLYWYQQILGQGPKLLIQFQNNGVVDDSQLPKDRFSAERLKGVDSTLKIQPAKLEDSAVYLCASSLGTGMSNQPQHFGDGTRLSIL.

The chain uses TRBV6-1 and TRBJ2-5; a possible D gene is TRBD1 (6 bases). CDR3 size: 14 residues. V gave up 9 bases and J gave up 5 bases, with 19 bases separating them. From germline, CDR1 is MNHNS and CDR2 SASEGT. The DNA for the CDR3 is TGTGCCAGTCAGCCGATGGCAGGGGATGAGACCCAGTACTTC. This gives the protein CASQPMAGDETQYF.